The 30 T cell receptor beta chains below all came from one sample that was sequenced in a study of blood T cell repertoires in COVID-19. The protocol was immunoSEQ multiplex PCR, while the TCRdb copy is restricted to in-frame clones and leaves out a portion. The repertoire holds 110,000 or so clones, around 85% seen once, with more than 5% in the top ten. The sequenced material came from peripheral blood. These receptors were taken from a woman aged 55-69 years with COVID-19, enrolled during active disease.

The gene calls are TRBV24-1 and TRBJ2-3, with a possible D match to TRBD1 (5 bases). The CDR3 sequence is 12 residues long. V lost 7 bases and J 7 bases, leaving 11 bases between the germline ends. Germline V lookup: CDR1 KGHDR, CDR2 SFDVKD. CDR3 sequence reads: CATRDSGNTQYF. CDR3 nucleotides: TGTGCCACCAGAGACAGTGGAAATACGCAGTATTTT.

Only one count was recorded for this clone. V is TRBV19 and J is TRBJ1-1; D uncertain. V shed 5 bases and J shed 0 bases, with 7 bases lying between them. The CDR3 is 13 amino acids. Germline lookup yields CDR1 LNHDA and CDR2 SQIVND (reference sequence). The CDR3 region is CASSLAMNTEAFF. The CDR3 nucleotides read TGTGCCAGTAGTCTGGCAATGAACACTGAAGCTTTCTTT.

The chain carries TRBV21-1 and TRBJ2-7; the table calls TRBD2, which could not be checked here. TRBV21-1 is a pseudogene. The CDR3 extends over 14 amino acids. CDR3 sequence reads: CASTLRWLTYEQYF. CDR3 DNA: TGTGCCAGCACCCTGAGGTGGTTGACCTACGAGCAGTACTTC.

The table lists this clone with a count of one. The rearrangement joins TRBV5-1 to TRBJ2-3; TRBD2 agrees at 7 bases. The V gene's germline CDR1 is SGHRS and CDR2 YFSETQ. V dropped 2 bases and J dropped 3; count of bases not matched to a gene: 6. This CDR3 has 15 residues. The CDR3: CASSLPGTKTDTQYF. As DNA, the CDR3 is TGCGCCAGCAGCTTACCCGGGACTAAGACAGATACGCAGTATTTT.

The rearrangement links TRBV2 to TRBJ1-5, with 9 bases fitting TRBD1. The CDR3 sequence is 15 residues long. V trimming: 5 bases; J trimming: 6 bases; junction bases outside the gene matches: 8. CDR1 and CDR2 (germline): SNHLY, FYNNEI. CDR3 residues: CASSSEQGATQPQHF. In nucleotides, the CDR3 is TGTGCCAGCAGTTCCGAACAGGGGGCAACTCAGCCCCAGCATTTT.

This rearrangement joins TRBV12-5 to TRBJ1-2, with 12 bases lining up with TRBD1. The CDR3 has 18 amino acids. V trimming: 0 bases; J trimming: 4 bases; junction bases outside the gene matches: 9. Germline V gene data show CDR1 as LGHNT and CDR2 as FRNRAP. The CDR3 loop is CASGLVLGDRGPGYGYTF. CDR3 sequence (DNA): TGTGCTAGTGGTTTGGTACTCGGGGACAGGGGGCCGGGCTATGGCTACACCTTC.

The J gene is TRBJ2-1, the V gene TRBV7-6; D possibly corresponds to TRBD2 (5 bases). The germline gives CDR1 SGHVS, CDR2 FNYEAQ. This CDR3 has 16 residues. V shed 0 bases and J shed 8 bases, with 17 bases lying between them. CDR3 sequence: CASSLARGLASDEQFF. In DNA, the CDR3 is TGTGCCAGCAGCTTAGCGAGAGGACTGGCCAGCGATGAGCAGTTCTTC.

The chain is built from TRBV4-1 and TRBJ2-1, with a possible D match to TRBD2 (5 bases). Germline V gene lookup returns CDR1 MGHRA and CDR2 YSYEKL. V was pared by 2 bases and J by 0 bases, with 8 bases between. CDR3 length: 15 residues. As DNA, the CDR3 is TGCGCCAGCAGCCAATCGGGGAGCTCCTACAATGAGCAGTTCTTC. It yields the protein CASSQSGSSYNEQFF.

The rearrangement links TRBV15 to TRBJ2-5; D unclear. Germline V gene lookup returns CDR1 LNHNV and CDR2 YYDKDF (reference sequence). This CDR3 region has 12 residues. The V and J ends lost 0 bases and 4 bases respectively, with 3 bases between them. CDR3 in amino acids: CATSRDRETQYF. DNA for the CDR3: TGTGCCACCAGCAGAGATCGAGAGACCCAGTACTTC.

The V call is TRBV19, the J call TRBJ1-1, with 11 bases aligning to TRBD1. From germline, CDR1 is LNHDA and CDR2 SQIVND (reference sequence). The CDR3 has 19 amino acids. V shed 0 bases, J shed 2 bases, and the junction held 11 bases outside the gene matches. The CDR3 reads CASSIDTPGTGGVNTEAFF. CDR3 DNA: TGTGCCAGTAGTATAGATACCCCCGGGACAGGGGGGGTCAACACTGAAGCTTTCTTT.

The chain employs TRBV6-4 and TRBJ1-4, with unresolved D. Germline V gives CDR1 MRHNA, CDR2 SNTAGT. V was cut by 6 bases and J by 8 bases, with 7 bases left in between. This CDR3 is built from 11 residues. The CDR3 loop reads CASRTYEKLFF. CDR3 DNA sequence: TGTGCCAGCAGAACATACGAAAAACTGTTTTTT.

The V call is TRBV12-5, the J call TRBJ1-6; 10 positions agree with TRBD1. With V trimmed by 6 bases and J by 3 bases, 5 bases remained unmatched. The CDR3 has 16 residues. Germline loops: CDR1 LGHNT, CDR2 FRNRAP. The CDR3 here is CASGRGTGVYNSPLHF. For the CDR3, the DNA is TGTGCTAGTGGCCGAGGGACAGGGGTCTATAATTCACCCCTCCACTTT.

The V and J genes are TRBV9 and TRBJ2-5; maybe TRBD2 (6 bases). The CDR3 runs 15 residues. Trimming took 4 bases from V and 5 from J, leaving 18 bases between them. Per the germline V gene, CDR1 is SGDLS and CDR2 is YYNGEE. DNA of the CDR3: TGTGCCAGCAGCACAGAACTAGCTGGTCGGGAGACCCAGTACTTC. This codes for CASSTELAGRETQYF.

The chain carries TRBV6-2 or TRBV6-3 and TRBJ1-5, with 7 bases that match TRBD1. Germline CDR1 is MNHEY and CDR2 is SVGEGT. This CDR3 is 14 amino acids long. V trimming: 5 bases; J trimming: 5 bases; junction bases outside the gene matches: 6. The CDR3 here is CASSKTGFDQPQHF. The CDR3 DNA is TGTGCCAGCAGTAAGACAGGGTTCGATCAGCCCCAGCATTTT.

The V call is TRBV18, the J call TRBJ2-3; 10 bases align to TRBD1. The V and J ends lost 2 bases and 4 bases, in that order; junction bases with no gene match: 3. This CDR3 spans 15 amino acids. Germline assignment: CDR1 KGHSH and CDR2 LQKENI. The CDR3 DNA follows: TGTGCCAGCTCACCAACCGGGACAGGGGCAGATACGCAGTATTTT. This gives the protein CASSPTGTGADTQYF. The entire variable domain, with the rest obtained from reference TRBV18 and TRBJ2-3, is as follows: NAGVMQNPRHLVRRRGQEARLRCSPMKGHSHVYWYRQLPEEGLKFMVYLQKENIIDESGMPKERFSAEFPKEGPSILRIQQVVRGDSAAYFCASSPTGTGADTQYFGPGTRLTVL.

The table lists this clone with a count of one. The chain uses TRBV7-2 and TRBJ2-4, with 7 bases matching TRBD2. V lost 7 bases, J lost 6 bases, and 12 bases stayed unmatched. Germline V gene data show CDR1 as SGHTA and CDR2 as FQGNSA. This CDR3 is built from 15 residues. The CDR3 DNA reads TGTGCCAGCATCAAATCGGGCGGGGGAGGAAACATTCAGTACTTC. Protein: CASIKSGGGGNIQYF.

This clone was picked up one time. The chain combines TRBV7-9 with TRBJ2-7; 7 bases are shared with TRBD1. Germline CDR1 SEHNR, CDR2 FQNEAQ (reference sequence). The CDR3 is 14 residues long. With V trimmed by 1 base and J by 2 bases, 2 bases remained unmatched. This chain's CDR3 is CASSLGGTAYEQYF. The CDR3 DNA reads as TGTGCCAGCAGCTTAGGTGGGACAGCCTACGAGCAGTACTTC.

The V gene is TRBV11-2, the J gene TRBJ2-2; 7 bases align to TRBD2. V dropped 1 base and J dropped 7; count of bases not matched to a gene: 0. The CDR3 is 13 amino acids. Germline values: CDR1 SGHAT, CDR2 FQNNGV. This chain's CDR3 is CASSLVAGGELFF. DNA for the CDR3: TGTGCCAGCAGCTTAGTAGCGGGCGGGGAGCTGTTTTTT.

This chain joins TRBV5-4 and TRBJ2-7, with 9 bases matching TRBD1. V trimming: 3 bases; J trimming: 3 bases; junction bases outside the gene matches: 4. This CDR3 is built from 14 residues. Germline assignment: CDR1 SGHNT and CDR2 YYREEE (reference sequence). This CDR3 reads CASSSGTGFYEQYF. The CDR3, as DNA: TGTGCCAGCAGCTCCGGGACAGGGTTCTACGAGCAGTACTTC.

This clone has just a few counts. The chain employs TRBV2 and TRBJ2-7; D possibly corresponds to TRBD2 (5 bases). This CDR3 has 11 amino acids. The germline V and J ends were trimmed by 11 bases and 2 bases, with 10 bases remaining between them. Germline assignment: CDR1 SNHLY and CDR2 FYNNEI. The CDR3, as DNA: TGTGCCTCCGGGGTCACCTACGAGCAGTACTTC. It encodes CASGVTYEQYF.

The chain uses TRBV3-1 (or the pseudogene TRBV3-2) and TRBJ2-7; D unclear. V gave up 4 bases and J gave up 3 bases, with 16 bases separating them. Germline lookup yields CDR1 LGHDT and CDR2 YNNKEL (reference sequence). This CDR3 is built from 15 residues. The CDR3 loop reads CASSLGFTRYYEQYF. The DNA of the CDR3 is TGTGCCAGCAGCCTTGGATTTACCAGGTACTACGAGCAGTACTTC.

The chain combines TRBV6-5 with TRBJ1-4, with D uncertain. CDR1 is MNHEY and CDR2 is SVGAGI in the germline V gene. The CDR3 totals 13 residues. V was pared by 7 bases and J by 4 bases, with 10 bases between. The CDR3 DNA is TGTGCCAGCACCCTAGGAGTTAATGAAAAACTGTTTTTT. It translates to CASTLGVNEKLFF.

The table lists this clone with a few counts. V and J are TRBV5-6 and TRBJ1-5, with 7 bases matching TRBD1. Losses at the gene ends were 2 bases for V and 0 bases for J; bases not matched to a gene: 5. The CDR3 is 16 amino acids. Looked up from germline, CDR1 is SGHDT and CDR2 is YYEEEE. CDR3 amino acids: CASSFNRGDSNQPQHF. The CDR3 coding sequence is TGTGCCAGCAGCTTTAACAGGGGAGATAGCAATCAGCCCCAGCATTTT.

V gene TRBV5-1 combines with J gene TRBJ1-1; 9 bases fit TRBD1. CDR1 and CDR2 (germline): SGHRS, YFSETQ. The CDR3 is 17 residues long. V shed 0 bases, J shed 3 bases, and the junction held 9 bases outside the gene matches. The CDR3 sequence: CASSLVGQGDLDTEAFF. As DNA, the CDR3 is TGCGCCAGCAGCTTGGTGGGACAGGGAGATTTGGACACTGAAGCTTTCTTT.

The genes are TRBV9 and TRBJ2-1, with no clear D. Trimming left V 0 bases short and J 9 bases short, with 7 bases between. This CDR3 is 12 amino acids long. Looked up from germline, CDR1 is SGDLS and CDR2 is YYNGEE. CDR3 nucleotide sequence: TGTGCCAGCAGCGTAGGTCCCGGTGAGCAGTTCTTC. Protein: CASSVGPGEQFF.

The rearrangement uses TRBV5-4 and TRBJ2-2, with D hard to call. The CDR3 spans 17 residues. Deletions cut 1 base from V and 1 base from J, with 14 bases between. CDR1 and CDR2 (germline): SGHNT, YYREEE (reference sequence). The DNA for the CDR3 is TGTGCCAGCAGCTTGCCGCTGCCGAGCCGGAACACCGGGGAGCTGTTTTTT. It is translated as CASSLPLPSRNTGELFF.

The V gene is TRBV19, the J gene TRBJ2-7; TRBD2 matches 10 bases. This CDR3 is 16 amino acids long. From germline, CDR1 is LNHDA and CDR2 SQIVND (reference sequence). The V segment lost 6 bases and the J segment 4 bases; nucleotides outside the gene matches: 12. For the CDR3, the DNA is TGTGCCAGTAGCCTAGCGGGGGAGGCTGGCAGTTACGAGCAGTACTTC. Protein sequence: CASSLAGEAGSYEQYF.

The chain recombines TRBV27 with TRBJ2-1; perhaps TRBD2 as D (6 bases). The CDR3 has 14 amino acids. The germline V and J ends were trimmed by 0 bases and 9 bases, with 12 bases remaining between them. CDR1 and CDR2 (germline): MNHEY, SMNVEV (reference sequence). This CDR3 is CASSLSRLGSEQFF. As DNA, the CDR3 is TGTGCCAGCAGTTTATCCCGACTAGGGAGTGAGCAGTTCTTC.

A few counts support this clone. This chain joins TRBV19 and TRBJ1-4; a possible D gene is TRBD1 (5 bases). V was pared by 7 bases and J by 8 bases, with 20 bases between. Per germline, CDR1 LNHDA and CDR2 SQIVND (reference sequence). This CDR3 region has 15 residues. As DNA, the CDR3 is TGTGCCAGTACCCTATTGGGCCAGGGAGGCGAAAAACTGTTTTTT. Translated, it gives CASTLLGQGGEKLFF.

The genes are TRBV7-9 and TRBJ1-2; no clear D gene. The CDR3 loop spans 12 amino acids. CDR1 is SEHNR, CDR2 FQNEAQ, per germline (reference sequence). The V end was cut by 5 bases, the J end by 0 bases, with 4 bases between. As DNA, the CDR3 is TGTGCCAGCAGCCAGACTAACTATGGCTACACCTTC. Translating it yields CASSQTNYGYTF.